The TCR beta chain under discussion was sequenced for a study of cytomegalovirus exposure and HLA in healthy donors. The PCR contained 60 Vbeta and 13 Jbeta primers. Data came from immunoSEQ multiplex PCR; TCRdb stores just in-frame clones and leaves some out. Counted here are about 98,000 clones, about 81% occurring once; the ten biggest clones make up roughly 1.4%. V gave up 7 bases and J gave up 8 bases; unmatched junction bases: 10. Germline loops: CDR1 LNHDA, CDR2 SQIVND (reference sequence). CDR3 length: 14 residues. Despite likely unrecorded immune exposures, the donors were nominally healthy at the time of sampling. Concerning this clone: Its antigen is not known.

Study-level findings and limits: It was confirmed in vitro that a few of the CMV-associated chains were specific for CMV antigens. Sequencing depth across donors, presence/absence analyses assumed, was roughly uniform.

The genes are TRBV19 and TRBJ1-4, with 7 bases that match TRBD1. The sequence was obtained from a man aged 40-55 years in good health and CMV-seronegative. Sequenced sample: PBMCs. CDR3 amino acids: CASNTGALREKLFF. CDR3 coding DNA: TGTGCCAGTAATACAGGGGCTTTACGGGAAAAACTGTTTTTT.